The 11 T cell receptor beta chains reported below all come from one sample, sequenced in a study of blood T cells in healthy people across ages. The authors ran a second PCR of about 7 to 11 cycles using a sample-barcoded 5' primer and a J-beta primer mix. One entry per CDR3 protein, called by TCRdb with MiXCR from the 5' RACE reads. The table lists more than 1.4 million distinct CDR3 sequences, around 39% of them singletons, with 7.9% in the top ten. Sequences were obtained from blood. Receptors were obtained from a woman aged 18-30 years in good health.

The chain couples TRBV11-1 to TRBJ2-3; TRBD2 agrees at 10 bases. This CDR3 comprises 18 residues. V gave up 1 base and J gave up 5 bases; unmatched junction bases: 12. From germline, CDR1 is SGHAT and CDR2 FQDESV (reference sequence). This CDR3 reads CASSLERPAGGPEDTQYF. In DNA form, the CDR3 reads TGTGCCAGCAGCTTAGAGCGCCCAGCGGGGGGGCCTGAAGATACGCAGTATTTT.

CDR3 nucleotide sequence: TGTGCCATCAGTCCTGACGGCTACAATGAGCAGTTCTTC. Translating it yields CAISPDGYNEQFF. J is TRBJ2-1 and V is TRBV10-3; no clear D gene. With 5 bases removed from V and 3 bases from J, the gap between germline ends came to 8 bases. Germline V gene data show CDR1 as ENHRY and CDR2 as SYGVKD. The CDR3 is 13 amino acids.

The chain employs TRBV7-9 and TRBJ2-1, with TRBD1 identical over 9 bases. Looked up from germline, CDR1 is SEHNR and CDR2 is FQNEAQ (reference sequence). The CDR3 runs 16 residues. The V and J ends lost 5 bases and 7 bases, in that order; junction bases with no gene match: 12. CDR3 nucleotides: TGTGCCAGCAGCCACGGAGGGACAGGGAGTTTGAATGAGCAGTTCTTC. As protein: CASSHGGTGSLNEQFF.

The rearrangement uses TRBV3-1 and TRBJ2-7, with 7 bases identical to TRBD1. Trimming took 1 base from V and 5 from J; bases not matched to a gene: 11. This CDR3 comprises 16 residues. Germline assignment: CDR1 LGHDT and CDR2 YNNKEL (reference sequence). The CDR3 bases are TGTGCCAGCAGCCAAGTTTCTTCAGGGGGAACGGACGAGCAGTACTTC. Protein: CASSQVSSGGTDEQYF.

This clonotype turned up a few times. The chain uses TRBV4-1 and TRBJ2-3, with TRBD2 identical over 9 bases. This CDR3 has 15 amino acids. From germline, CDR1 is MGHRA and CDR2 YSYEKL. J was trimmed by 0 bases and V by 6 bases; bases with no gene match: 4. This chain's CDR3 is CASRPTSGSTDTQYF. The CDR3 nucleotides read TGCGCCAGCAGACCCACTAGCGGGAGCACAGATACGCAGTATTTT.

The chain has TRBV9 and TRBJ1-1; D call uncertain. The germline V gene has CDR1 SGDLS and CDR2 YYNGEE. The CDR3 has 15 residues. Trimming took 0 bases from V and 4 from J, leaving 13 bases between them. The CDR3 is CASSVVPKGVTEAFF. The CDR3 nucleotides read TGTGCCAGCAGCGTAGTTCCCAAGGGAGTCACTGAAGCTTTCTTT.

This clonotype came up a few times. The chain couples TRBV7-2 to TRBJ1-5; maybe TRBD1 (6 bases). With 5 bases removed from V and 8 bases from J, the gap between germline ends came to 13 bases. The CDR3 loop spans 13 amino acids. Germline lookup yields CDR1 SGHTA and CDR2 FQGNSA. The CDR3 reads CASSPEGGKPQHF. The CDR3 bases are TGTGCCAGCAGCCCAGAGGGGGGCAAGCCCCAGCATTTT.

V usage is TRBV4-1 and J usage is TRBJ1-1, with D perhaps TRBD1 (5 bases). Germline-derived CDR1 and CDR2 are MGHRA and YSYEKL. The CDR3 totals 15 residues. The germline V and J ends were trimmed by 0 bases and 5 bases, with 13 bases remaining between them. The CDR3 coding sequence is TGCGCCAGCAGCCAAGATCCCAGACAGAATACTGAAGCTTTCTTT. Protein product: CASSQDPRQNTEAFF.

V is TRBV4-1 and J is TRBJ2-1, with D perhaps given as TRBD1 or TRBD2 (5 bases each). Germline values: CDR1 MGHRA, CDR2 YSYEKL. The CDR3 has 16 residues. V was trimmed by 4 bases and J by 3 bases, leaving 16 bases between them. The DNA of the CDR3 is TGCGCCAGCAGCCGAAGGGACGGCGCCTACTACAATGAGCAGTTCTTC. This encodes CASSRRDGAYYNEQFF.

A few counts support this clonotype. The chain has TRBV5-6 and TRBJ2-4; D may be TRBD1 (6 bases). This CDR3 has 16 residues. V was clipped by 4 bases and J by 0 bases, with 14 bases between them. Germline lookup yields CDR1 SGHDT and CDR2 YYEEEE. CDR3 DNA: TGTGCCAGCAGCCGGCCTGGGGGACAAGCCAAAAACATTCAGTACTTC. Translation: CASSRPGGQAKNIQYF.

V usage is TRBV11-2 and J usage is TRBJ2-6; D is unclear. CDR3 length equals 14 residues. Trimming stripped 3 bases from V and 0 bases from J, with 3 bases between. CDR1 is SGHAT and CDR2 is FQNNGV in the germline V gene. This CDR3 is CASSFNSGANVLTF. The CDR3 DNA sequence: TGTGCCAGCAGCTTTAACTCTGGGGCCAACGTCCTGACTTTC.